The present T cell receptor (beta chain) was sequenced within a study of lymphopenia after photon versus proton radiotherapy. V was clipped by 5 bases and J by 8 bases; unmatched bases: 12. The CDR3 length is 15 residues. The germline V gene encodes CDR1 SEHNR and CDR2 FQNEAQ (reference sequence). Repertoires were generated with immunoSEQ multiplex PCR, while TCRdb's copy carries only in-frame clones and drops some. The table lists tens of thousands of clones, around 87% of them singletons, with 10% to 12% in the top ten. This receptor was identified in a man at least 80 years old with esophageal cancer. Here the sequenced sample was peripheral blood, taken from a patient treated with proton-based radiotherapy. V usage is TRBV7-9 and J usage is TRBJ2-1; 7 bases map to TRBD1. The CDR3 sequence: CASSRKTGILYEQFF. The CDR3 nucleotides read TGTGCCAGCAGCCGTAAGACAGGGATTTTATATGAGCAGTTCTTC.